The sequence of this T cell receptor beta chain was determined in a study of shared clonotypes between healthy human individuals. V lost 7 bases, J lost 0 bases, and 13 bases lay in between. This CDR3 has 14 residues. Germline V lookup: CDR1 SGDLS, CDR2 YYNGEE. Assay: immunoSEQ multiplex PCR; the TCRdb copy retains only in-frame clones and omits some. The sample carries around 1.5 million clones, around 98% recorded once. J is TRBJ1-1 and V is TRBV9, with no clear D. The sequence derives from a man aged 25-45 years in good health. The sample consisted of naive CD4+ T cells sorted from blood. Sample subset: CD45RA+ positively selected. This CDR3 is CASGPVAVNTEAFF. DNA for the CDR3: TGTGCCAGCGGCCCGGTGGCGGTGAACACTGAAGCTTTCTTT.